These 18 T cell receptor beta chains originate from one sample sequenced in a study of blood T cell repertoires in COVID-19. TCRdb's table, derived via immunoSEQ multiplex PCR, lists solely in-frame clones and lacks some. Counted here are around 70,000 clones, approximately 89% occurring once; the ten biggest clones make up about 5%. Sequenced material: peripheral blood. All receptors derive from a woman aged 55-69 years with active COVID-19.

The J gene is TRBJ1-1, the V gene TRBV6-5; weak D call: TRBD1 (6 bases). CDR3 length equals 13 residues. Germline V lookup: CDR1 MNHEY, CDR2 SVGAGI. Trimming removed 7 bases at V and 8 bases at J, with 17 bases between. CDR3 protein: CASKRRDILEAFF. The DNA for the CDR3 is TGTGCCAGCAAACGACGGGACATTCTAGAAGCTTTCTTT.

The chain joins TRBV5-1 to TRBJ2-1, with D maybe TRBD2 (6 bases). The CDR3 is 15 residues long. V gave up 0 bases and J gave up 3 bases, with 10 bases separating them. CDR1 and CDR2 (germline): SGHRS, YFSETQ. This CDR3 reads CASSLEGAGYNEQFF. In nucleotides, the CDR3 is TGCGCCAGCAGCTTGGAGGGAGCGGGCTACAATGAGCAGTTCTTC.

This chain links TRBV11-2 with TRBJ1-4; weak D call: TRBD1 (6 bases). Trimming removed 0 bases at V and 8 bases at J, with 16 bases between. Germline V gene lookup returns CDR1 SGHAT and CDR2 FQNNGV. The CDR3 runs 16 residues. This chain's CDR3 is CASSLDYRAREEKLFF. The DNA of the CDR3 is TGTGCCAGCAGCTTAGATTACAGGGCAAGGGAGGAAAAACTGTTTTTT.

This chain's CDR3 is CASSPYKQGVEDTQYF. The CDR3 DNA follows: TGTGCCAGCTCACCATATAAGCAGGGGGTTGAAGATACGCAGTATTTT. V and J are TRBV18 and TRBJ2-3; TRBD1 agrees at 7 bases. The CDR3 is 16 amino acids. Germline V gives CDR1 KGHSH, CDR2 LQKENI. The J segment lost 5 bases and the V segment lost 2 bases, leaving 10 bases of the junction unmatched.

The chain combines TRBV19 with TRBJ2-1; the match to TRBD2 covers 10 bases. This CDR3 is 16 amino acids long. The junction had 5 bases not matched to a gene; V was cut back by 6 bases and J by 0 bases. Per the germline V gene, CDR1 is LNHDA and CDR2 is SQIVND (reference sequence). The CDR3 spells CASRISGGSSYNEQFF. CDR3 bases: TGTGCCAGTAGGATTAGCGGGGGGAGCTCCTACAATGAGCAGTTCTTC.

The CDR3 nucleotides are TGTGCCAGCAGTTTAGACCCCGCTAGGGAGCAGTTCTTC. It translates to CASSLDPAREQFF. The genes are TRBV28 and TRBJ2-1; D is undetermined. Germline CDR1 MDHEN, CDR2 SYDVKM. The CDR3 runs 13 residues. V shed 2 bases and J shed 10 bases, with 12 bases lying between them.

J is TRBJ2-3 and V is TRBV28; D unresolved. The CDR3 sequence is 15 residues long. V was trimmed by 8 bases and J by 0 bases, leaving 15 bases between them. The germline V gene has CDR1 MDHEN and CDR2 SYDVKM. The CDR3: CASSRRGPSTDTQYF. As DNA, the CDR3 is TGTGCCAGCTCCCGCCGTGGGCCTAGCACAGATACGCAGTATTTT.

This chain links TRBV5-1 with TRBJ1-3; TRBD1 matches at 7 bases. CDR1 is SGHRS and CDR2 is YFSETQ in the germline V gene. The junction had 5 bases not matched to a gene; V was cut back by 1 base and J by 7 bases. The CDR3 runs to 14 residues. The CDR3 DNA reads TGCGCCAGCAGCTTGCAGGGCAGGGGGAACACCATATATTTT. It is translated as CASSLQGRGNTIYF.

V is TRBV6-5 and J is TRBJ1-5, with 10 bases lining up with TRBD1. Germline trimming cut 6 bases from V and 4 bases from J; bases unmatched to any gene: 6. This CDR3 is built from 15 residues. Germline V gene lookup returns CDR1 MNHEY and CDR2 SVGAGI. CDR3 amino acids: CASSQPGQGNQPQHF. CDR3 DNA: TGTGCCAGCAGCCAACCGGGACAGGGGAATCAGCCCCAGCATTTT.

The chain recombines TRBV2 with TRBJ2-7; TRBD1 might be the D (5 bases). V gave up 7 bases and J gave up 0 bases, with 13 bases separating them. The CDR3 covers 14 residues. Germline CDR1 and CDR2: SNHLY and FYNNEI. This CDR3 is CASTSRADSYEQYF. DNA of the CDR3: TGTGCCAGCACGTCCAGGGCAGACTCCTACGAGCAGTACTTC.

The chain uses TRBV10-2 and TRBJ2-2; TRBD1 matches 7 bases. CDR1 is WSHSY, CDR2 SAAADI, per germline. The CDR3 has 13 amino acids. V trimming: 9 bases; J trimming: 4 bases; junction bases outside the gene matches: 5. CDR3 loop: CARNDRATGELFF. The CDR3 DNA is TGCGCCAGGAACGACAGGGCCACCGGGGAGCTGTTTTTT.

This rearrangement joins TRBV3-1 (or the pseudogene TRBV3-2) to TRBJ2-3; 11 positions match TRBD2. Germline trimming cut 1 base from V and 13 bases from J; bases unmatched to any gene: 10. CDR3 size: 15 residues. The germline V gene has CDR1 LGHDT and CDR2 YNNKEL (reference sequence). Here the CDR3 reads CASSQGGLAGPVEYF. The CDR3 bases are TGTGCCAGCAGCCAAGGCGGACTAGCGGGCCCTGTGGAGTATTTT.

The V and J genes are TRBV5-1 and TRBJ2-1; the match to TRBD2 covers 8 bases. The CDR3 loop spans 15 amino acids. V dropped 4 bases and J dropped 3; count of bases not matched to a gene: 6. In germline, CDR1 is SGHRS, CDR2 YFSETQ. CDR3 in DNA: TGCGCCAGCAGCCCGGGGGGGTACAACTACAATGAGCAGTTCTTC. As protein: CASSPGGYNYNEQFF.

V usage is TRBV24-1 and J usage is TRBJ1-2; D unclear. Germline V CDR1 and CDR2: KGHDR, SFDVKD. V lost 4 bases, J lost 5 bases, and 10 bases lay in between. This CDR3 comprises 13 residues. The CDR3 coding sequence is TGTGCCACCAGTGACAAAGGAGGATATGGCTACACCTTC. Translation gives CATSDKGGYGYTF.

V usage is TRBV6-5 and J usage is TRBJ1-1; the D gene is possibly TRBD1 (5 bases). This CDR3 has 13 amino acids. Per the germline V gene, CDR1 is MNHEY and CDR2 is SVGAGI. V was pared by 6 bases and J by 1 base, with 9 bases between. CDR3 sequence: CASRTTANTEAFF. CDR3 coding DNA: TGTGCCAGCAGGACGACAGCGAACACTGAAGCTTTCTTT.

The V gene is TRBV19, the J gene TRBJ2-3; tentative D call: TRBD2 (6 bases). The length of the CDR3 is 14 residues. Germline V lookup: CDR1 LNHDA, CDR2 SQIVND (reference sequence). The germline V and J ends were trimmed by 5 bases and 6 bases, with 15 bases remaining between them. The CDR3 loop reads CASSYRERADTQYF. As DNA, the CDR3 is TGTGCCAGTAGTTATCGGGAGAGAGCGGATACGCAGTATTTT.

The chain links TRBV12-3 or TRBV12-4 to TRBJ2-6; no firm D call. The CDR3 totals 13 residues. With 10 bases removed from V and 4 bases from J, the gap between germline ends came to 11 bases. The CDR3 sequence: CATLMTGANVLTF. The CDR3 region has the DNA TGTGCCACCCTCATGACAGGGGCCAACGTCCTGACTTTC.

The V call is TRBV28, the J call TRBJ1-5; D is undetermined. The CDR3 has 12 amino acids. The germline gives CDR1 MDHEN, CDR2 SYDVKM. Trimming cost V 5 bases and J 6 bases, with 8 bases left between them. CDR3: CASSTPRQPQHF. The DNA of the CDR3 is TGTGCCAGCAGTACCCCGCGTCAGCCCCAGCATTTT. The full variable domain, rest sourced from reference TRBV28 and TRBJ1-5, is DVKVTQSSRYLVKRTGEKVFLECVQDMDHENMFWYRQDPGLGLRLIYFSYDVKMKEKGDIPEGYSVSREKKERFSLILESASTNQTSMYLCASSTPRQPQHFGDGTRLSIL.